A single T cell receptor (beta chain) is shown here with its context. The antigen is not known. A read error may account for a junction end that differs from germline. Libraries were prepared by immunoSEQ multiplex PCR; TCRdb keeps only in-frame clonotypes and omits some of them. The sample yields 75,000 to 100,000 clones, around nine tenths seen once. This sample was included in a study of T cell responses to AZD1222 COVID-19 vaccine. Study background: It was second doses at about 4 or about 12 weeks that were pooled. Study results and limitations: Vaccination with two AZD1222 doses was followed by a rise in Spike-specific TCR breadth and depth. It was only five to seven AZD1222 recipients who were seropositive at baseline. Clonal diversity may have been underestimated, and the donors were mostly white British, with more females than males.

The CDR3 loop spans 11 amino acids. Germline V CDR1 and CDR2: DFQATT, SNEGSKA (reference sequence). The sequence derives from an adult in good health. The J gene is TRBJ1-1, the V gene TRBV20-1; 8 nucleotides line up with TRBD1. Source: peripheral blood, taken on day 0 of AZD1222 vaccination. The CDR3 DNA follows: TGCAGTGCTAGGGTGACCAGGGGGCACGTCTTT. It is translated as CSARVTRGHVF.